The 31 T cell receptor beta chains below all came from one sample that was sequenced in a study of identical twins. From the 5' RACE reads, TCRdb called clonotypes with MiXCR, one entry per CDR3 protein. The sample has hundreds of thousands of distinct CDR3 sequences, around 20% seen once. These data were also filed under a second study, of yellow fever vaccine responses in identical twins.

The sequenced sample was CD4+ T cells sorted from blood. The receptor set was obtained from a woman aged 18 to 35 in good health.

The V gene is TRBV12-3 or TRBV12-4, the J gene TRBJ2-2, with D uncertain. Between the trimmed V and J ends, which lost 3 bases and 4 bases, there was a span of 9 bases. This CDR3 contains 14 residues. CDR3 nucleotide sequence: TGTGCCAGCAGTTTTCGGCCCAGCACCGGGGAGCTGTTTTTT. Its translation is CASSFRPSTGELFF.

The genes are TRBV12-3 or TRBV12-4 and TRBJ2-2; 7 bases match TRBD2. V lost 7 bases, J lost 4 bases, and 6 bases stayed unmatched. CDR3 length: 14 residues. The CDR3: CASTLGGSTGELFF. CDR3 sequence (DNA): TGTGCCAGCACCCTTGGCGGGAGCACCGGGGAGCTGTTTTTT.

In this sample, this clonotype turned up a few times. The J gene is TRBJ2-1, the V gene TRBV20-1; no firm D call. Germline CDR1 is DFQATT and CDR2 is SNEGSKA (reference sequence). V lost 3 bases, J lost 0 bases, and 18 bases lay in between. This CDR3 is 17 amino acids long. The CDR3 here is CSASILGSAVSYNEQFF. The CDR3 nucleotides are TGCAGTGCTAGTATTCTGGGTTCCGCTGTCTCCTACAATGAGCAGTTCTTC.

The chain joins TRBV5-6 to TRBJ2-1; D might be TRBD2 (5 bases). The V gene lost 4 bases and the J gene lost 7 bases, with 18 bases spanning the gap. Germline V gene lookup returns CDR1 SGHDT and CDR2 YYEEEE. The CDR3 covers 15 residues. CDR3 in DNA: TGTGCCAGCAGCACGGGATTTGGGCAGCGGAATGAGCAGTTCTTC. Translating it yields CASSTGFGQRNEQFF. The complete variable domain, with remaining parts taken from reference TRBV5-6 and TRBJ2-1, reads DAGVTQSPTHLIKTRGQQVTLRCSPKSGHDTVSWYQQALGQGPQFIFQYYEEEERQRGNFPDRFSGHQFPNYSSELNVNALLLGDSALYLCASSTGFGQRNEQFFGPGTRLTVL.

The V call is TRBV7-2, the J call TRBJ2-1, with 8 bases that match TRBD1. CDR1 and CDR2 from the germline V gene are SGHTA and FQGNSA. Trimming cost V 5 bases and J 10 bases; bases outside gene matches: 10. The CDR3 loop spans 14 amino acids. The CDR3 DNA reads TGTGCCAGCAGCGCACAGGGGGTATCGGGCGAGCAGTTCTTC. Translation: CASSAQGVSGEQFF.

This clonotype was observed a handful of times. The J gene is TRBJ2-2, the V gene TRBV7-9; no firm D call. Germline V CDR1 and CDR2: SEHNR, FQNEAQ (reference sequence). The CDR3 consists of 16 residues. V lost 1 base and J lost 1, with 10 bases in between. The CDR3 nucleotides read TGTGCCAGCAGCTTAGAATCGATAGGGAACACCGGGGAGCTGTTTTTT. Translating gives CASSLESIGNTGELFF.

The chain has TRBV6-1 and TRBJ1-2, with 11 nucleotides matching TRBD1. Germline V gene sequence: CDR1 MNHNS, CDR2 SASEGT. The CDR3 loop spans 17 amino acids. Trimming took 5 bases from V and 4 from J; bases not matched to a gene: 12. The chain's CDR3 is CASSPVRTGGLGYGYTF. CDR3 bases: TGTGCCAGCAGTCCCGTTCGGACAGGGGGCCTCGGCTATGGCTACACCTTC.

V and J are TRBV3-1 and TRBJ2-7; 12 bases match TRBD2. The V segment lost 3 bases and the J segment 8 bases; nucleotides outside the gene matches: 11. Per germline, CDR1 LGHDT and CDR2 YNNKEL (reference sequence). CDR3 length equals 16 residues. CDR3 amino acids: CASSQGRTSGKYQQYF. The CDR3 DNA reads as TGTGCCAGCAGCCAGGGGCGGACTAGCGGGAAGTACCAGCAGTACTTC.

This clonotype was picked up a small number of times. This chain uses TRBV12-3 or TRBV12-4 with TRBJ2-7, with a possible D match to TRBD1 (5 bases). The CDR3 has 15 amino acids. Trimming removed 10 bases from V and 0 bases from J, with 19 bases in between. Written as DNA, the CDR3 is TGTGCCATACCCAGGGTCTCACTCTGCTCCTACGAGCAGTACGTC. Encoded protein: CAIPRVSLCSYEQYV.

The J gene is TRBJ1-1, the V gene TRBV5-1; the D is unclear. V was trimmed by 0 bases and J by 6 bases, leaving 12 bases between them. CDR1 SGHRS and CDR2 YFSETQ come from the germline V gene. The CDR3 runs 14 residues. CDR3 sequence (DNA): TGCGCCAGCAGCTTGGGTCCAGCGAATCCTGAAGCTTTCTTT. It codes for CASSLGPANPEAFF.

In its sample, this clonotype was seen a few times. This rearrangement joins TRBV12-3 or TRBV12-4 to TRBJ2-2; 12 nucleotides agree with TRBD2. Germline trimming cut 6 bases from V and 5 bases from J; bases unmatched to any gene: 7. The length of the CDR3 is 16 residues. The CDR3 coding sequence is TGTGCCAGCAGGGGGACTAGCGGGTTTGTGACCGGGGAGCTGTTTTTT. Protein: CASRGTSGFVTGELFF.

The chain joins TRBV10-1 to TRBJ1-5; perhaps TRBD1 as D (5 bases). The CDR3 is 14 amino acids. Trimming cost V 2 bases and J 2 bases, with 7 bases left between them. CDR1 is WNHNN, CDR2 SYGVQD, per germline (reference sequence). The CDR3 protein is CASSEGGGNQPQHF. Written as DNA, the CDR3 is TGCGCCAGCAGTGAGGGAGGGGGCAATCAGCCCCAGCATTTT.

This rearrangement joins TRBV12-3 or TRBV12-4 to TRBJ1-2; tentatively, D is TRBD1 (5 bases). The CDR3 loop spans 13 amino acids. V dropped 3 bases and J dropped 3 bases, with 8 bases sitting between them. The CDR3 sequence: CASSFTGDYGYTF. The CDR3 nucleotides are TGTGCCAGCAGTTTTACAGGAGACTATGGCTACACCTTC.

This sequence joins TRBV28 and TRBJ1-5; 7 nucleotides line up with TRBD1. Trimming cost V 6 bases and J 4 bases; bases outside gene matches: 6. Germline-derived CDR1 and CDR2 are MDHEN and SYDVKM. The CDR3 has 14 residues. The CDR3 region has the DNA TGTGCCAGCAGCCGGGACAGCATAAATCAGCCCCAGCATTTT. It yields the protein CASSRDSINQPQHF.

In this sample, this clonotype turned up a few times. The chain employs TRBV24-1 and TRBJ2-1; D is uncertain. The CDR3 consists of 13 residues. V lost 4 bases and J 4 bases, leaving 7 bases between the germline ends. Germline V gene lookup returns CDR1 KGHDR and CDR2 SFDVKD. The CDR3 DNA reads as TGTGCCACCAGTGAGGCGGCTTACAATGAGCAGTTCTTC. Its protein is CATSEAAYNEQFF.

This chain links TRBV6-1 with TRBJ1-2, with D unresolved. This CDR3 is built from 16 residues. Germline CDR1 is MNHNS and CDR2 is SASEGT. V dropped 1 base and J dropped 5 bases, with 17 bases sitting between them. CDR3 in amino acids: CASSEDFRGNGYGYTF. The CDR3 DNA is TGTGCCAGCAGTGAAGATTTCCGAGGGAATGGGTATGGCTACACCTTC.

This clonotype turned up a few times. The rearrangement joins TRBV11-2 to TRBJ2-6; 14 positions agree with TRBD2. This CDR3 has 18 amino acids. The V segment lost 3 bases and the J segment 2 bases; nucleotides outside the gene matches: 3. Germline V gene data show CDR1 as SGHAT and CDR2 as FQNNGV. The CDR3 spells CASSFGTSGGAGANVLTF. The CDR3 DNA is TGTGCCAGCAGCTTTGGGACTAGCGGGGGAGCTGGGGCCAACGTCCTGACTTTC.

This sequence joins TRBV29-1 and TRBJ2-5, with D tentatively TRBD2 (5 bases). The CDR3 spans 14 residues. The germline V and J ends were trimmed by 6 bases and 1 base, with 15 bases remaining between them. The germline V gene has CDR1 SQVTM and CDR2 ANQGSEA. The CDR3 nucleotides read TGCAGCGTGTCTAGCCTCCCCATCCAAGAGACCCAGTACTTC. This encodes CSVSSLPIQETQYF.

This clonotype came up a few times. This sequence joins TRBV29-1 and TRBJ1-1; TRBD1 is a possible D gene (6 bases). The germline V gene encodes CDR1 SQVTM and CDR2 ANQGSEA. CDR3 length: 14 residues. Deletions cut 0 bases from V and 5 bases from J, with 13 bases between. The DNA of the CDR3 is TGCAGCGTTGAAGATAGCAGGGGAAGGACTGAAGCTTTCTTT. It is translated as CSVEDSRGRTEAFF.

The chain carries TRBV12-5 and TRBJ2-1; 10 positions agree with TRBD1. Germline CDR1 LGHNT, CDR2 FRNRAP. With V trimmed by 1 base and J by 6 bases, 6 bases remained unmatched. This CDR3 is built from 16 residues. For the CDR3, the DNA is TGTGCTAGTGGTTTGGCCCCGGGACAGGGGACCAATGAGCAGTTCTTC. Amino acids: CASGLAPGQGTNEQFF.

The gene calls are TRBV27 and TRBJ1-4, with D perhaps TRBD1 (6 bases). Germline lookup yields CDR1 MNHEY and CDR2 SMNVEV (reference sequence). The CDR3 covers 12 residues. V was shortened by 3 bases and J by 11 bases, with 10 bases between the two germline ends. The CDR3 loop reads CASSFTGRKLFF. As DNA, the CDR3 is TGTGCCAGCAGTTTCACAGGGCGGAAACTGTTTTTT.

This clonotype was seen a handful of times. The CDR3 sequence is CASSRSGANNSPLHF. The CDR3 nucleotides are TGTGCCAGCAGCCGGTCAGGCGCCAATAATTCACCCCTCCACTTT. The chain combines TRBV12-3 or TRBV12-4 with TRBJ1-6; D not certain. The CDR3 is made up of 15 amino acids. Trimming stripped 6 bases from V and 5 bases from J, with 14 bases between.

The CDR3 is CAIGTGWSAAFF. The CDR3 nucleotides read TGTGCCATAGGGACAGGTTGGTCTGCAGCTTTCTTT. The V gene is TRBV19, the J gene TRBJ1-1; 8 positions agree with TRBD1. CDR3 length: 12 amino acids. V shed 10 bases, J shed 10 bases, and the junction held 11 bases outside the gene matches. Germline-derived CDR1 and CDR2 are LNHDA and SQIVND (reference sequence).

This sequence joins TRBV3-1 and TRBJ2-3; TRBD1 matches at 11 bases. Germline V CDR1 and CDR2: LGHDT, YNNKEL (reference sequence). Trimming at V came to 4 bases and at J to 4 bases, leaving 4 bases not matched to a gene. The CDR3 is made up of 15 amino acids. CDR3 in amino acids: CASSPPGQGADTQYF. CDR3 sequence (DNA): TGTGCCAGCAGCCCGCCGGGACAGGGGGCAGATACGCAGTATTTT.

In this sample, this clonotype turned up a few times. CDR3 sequence: CASSKEGGRTYNEQFF. DNA of the CDR3: TGTGCCAGCAGCAAAGAAGGCGGGAGGACCTACAATGAGCAGTTCTTC. The chain is built from TRBV21-1 and TRBJ2-1. TRBV21-1 is assigned pseudogene status. The CDR3 is 16 amino acids.

The chain carries TRBV2 and TRBJ2-5, with 7 bases that match TRBD2. CDR1 and CDR2 (germline): SNHLY, FYNNEI. The V gene end was trimmed by 4 bases and the J gene end by 5 bases; junction bases not matched to a gene: 10. The CDR3 loop spans 15 amino acids. The CDR3 nucleotides are TGTGCCAGCAGTGCCACCCGCGGGAGTTCTGAGACCCAGTACTTC. It translates to CASSATRGSSETQYF.

This clonotype came up a few times. This chain joins TRBV20-1 and TRBJ2-1; no firm D call. V lost 5 bases and J 8 bases, leaving 13 bases between the germline ends. The CDR3 is 12 amino acids. Germline V gives CDR1 DFQATT, CDR2 SNEGSKA (reference sequence). CDR3: CSAGSPAHEQFF. The CDR3 DNA reads TGCAGTGCTGGTTCCCCTGCCCATGAGCAGTTCTTC.

This clonotype has a handful of counts. The chain links TRBV10-3 to TRBJ2-3; D ambiguous. There are 13 residues in the CDR3. Germline assignment: CDR1 ENHRY and CDR2 SYGVKD. The V gene lost 5 bases and the J gene lost 9 bases, with 15 bases spanning the gap. The CDR3 bases are TGTGCCATCAGTACCCTGACATCTAACACGCAGTATTTT. Translated: CAISTLTSNTQYF.

This clonotype has only a few counts. J is TRBJ1-6 and V is TRBV20-1; 7 bases line up with TRBD1. The CDR3 covers 13 residues. V trimming: 0 bases; J trimming: 10 bases; junction bases outside the gene matches: 3. From germline, CDR1 is DFQATT and CDR2 SNEGSKA (reference sequence). The CDR3: CSAREGGRSPLHF. DNA for the CDR3: TGCAGTGCTAGAGAAGGGGGCCGGTCACCCCTCCACTTT.

This clonotype showed up just a few times. This chain uses TRBV5-1 with TRBJ2-5; D is possibly TRBD1 (6 bases). Trimming pared 3 bases from V and 5 bases from J, leaving 14 bases between. From germline, CDR1 is SGHRS and CDR2 YFSETQ. CDR3 length: 14 residues. DNA for the CDR3: TGCGCCAGCAGCTGGGACAACTTATCGGAGACCCAGTACTTC. Translated, it gives CASSWDNLSETQYF.

This clonotype was counted between two and nine times. Written as DNA, the CDR3 is TGCAGTGCTAGAGCCACCATAACGAATAACAATGAGCAGTTCTTC. Its protein is CSARATITNNNEQFF. The V and J genes are TRBV20-1 and TRBJ2-1, with D unclear. CDR3 length: 15 amino acids. V was pared by 1 base and J by 5 bases, with 15 bases between. The germline CDR1 and CDR2 sequences are DFQATT and SNEGSKA (reference sequence).